These 16 T cell receptor beta chains were all obtained from the same sample, sequenced in a study of T cell repertoires in cytomegalovirus infection. TCRdb itself ran the reads through MiXCR, one entry per CDR3 protein. The sample includes about 220,000 distinct CDR3 sequences, roughly two fifths of them seen just once. These receptors' targets are unknown. This sample comprised CD8+ T cells from cultured PBMCs, obtained from culture after CMV antigen stimulation. All receptors come from a human donor in good health (CMV status not recorded). Some clones in this sample may be carry-over from other donors' samples.

V is TRBV28 and J is TRBJ2-3, with D hard to call. With 1 base removed from V and 2 bases from J, the gap between germline ends came to 7 bases. Germline V gene lookup returns CDR1 MDHEN and CDR2 SYDVKM. The CDR3 is 14 amino acids. CDR3: CASSLFGSTDTQYF. For the CDR3, the DNA is TGTGCCAGCAGTTTATTTGGCTCCACAGATACGCAGTATTTT.

This clonotype was recorded a few times. The V gene is TRBV6-4, the J gene TRBJ2-1, with 11 bases that match TRBD2. CDR3 length: 16 amino acids. J lost 5 bases, V lost 3 bases, and 6 bases had no gene match. From germline, CDR1 is MRHNA and CDR2 SNTAGT. In DNA form, the CDR3 reads TGTGCCAGCAGTGAGGCCGGGACTAGCGGCCACAATGAGCAGTTCTTC. Amino acid sequence: CASSEAGTSGHNEQFF.

The genes are TRBV7-8 and TRBJ2-3, with unresolved D. With 1 base removed from V and 0 bases from J, the gap between germline ends came to 11 bases. This CDR3 region has 16 residues. Germline CDR1 and CDR2: SGHVS and FQNEAQ. CDR3 coding DNA: TGTGCCAGCAGCTTAGGTCAACGGCAGAGCACAGATACGCAGTATTTT. Translated, it gives CASSLGQRQSTDTQYF.

This clonotype was seen more than once but under ten times. V is TRBV19 and J is TRBJ2-3, with 8 bases aligning to TRBD1. The CDR3 spans 14 residues. The germline gives CDR1 LNHDA, CDR2 SQIVND (reference sequence). After removal of 7 bases from V and 11 bases from J, the junction contained 14 bases not matched to a gene. The CDR3 coding sequence is TGTGCCAGTAACCTCGGGACAGGATCTTTCGGGCAGTATTTT. Its translation is CASNLGTGSFGQYF.

This chain uses TRBV7-8 with TRBJ1-1; D unclear. V was cut by 5 bases and J by 1 base, with 8 bases left in between. The germline V gene has CDR1 SGHVS and CDR2 FQNEAQ. The CDR3 length is 13 residues. The CDR3 sequence: CASSPGWNTEAFF. The CDR3, as DNA: TGTGCCAGCAGCCCCGGGTGGAACACTGAAGCTTTCTTT.

The chain couples TRBV2 to TRBJ2-1; 9 nucleotides line up with TRBD2. V shed 7 bases and J 2 bases; nucleotides not matched to a gene: 3. Per germline, CDR1 SNHLY and CDR2 FYNNEI. The CDR3 runs to 14 residues. CDR3 DNA: TGTGCCAGCAATGCGGGGGGGACCTACAATGAGCAGTTCTTC. Encoded protein: CASNAGGTYNEQFF.

CDR3 in amino acids: CASKGDRGEWDVYTEAFF. The CDR3 nucleotides read TGTGCCAGCAAGGGGGACAGGGGAGAATGGGATGTTTACACTGAAGCTTTCTTT. The chain recombines TRBV19 with TRBJ1-1, with 10 bases aligning to TRBD1. Germline CDR1 reads LNHDA; CDR2 reads SQIVND (reference sequence). The CDR3 length is 18 residues. Trimming cost V 9 bases and J 3 bases; bases outside gene matches: 19.

V and J are TRBV20-1 and TRBJ1-2; unclear D gene. This CDR3 has 13 residues. With 2 bases removed from V and 6 bases from J, the gap between germline ends came to 13 bases. The germline V gene encodes CDR1 DFQATT and CDR2 SNEGSKA (reference sequence). CDR3: CSARMAERHGYTF. In DNA, the CDR3 is TGCAGTGCTAGAATGGCGGAACGTCATGGCTACACCTTC.

This clonotype was detected only a few times. The J gene is TRBJ2-7, the V gene TRBV12-3 or TRBV12-4; 9 bases match TRBD2. Losses at the gene ends were 7 bases for V and 0 bases for J; bases not matched to a gene: 13. This CDR3 is built from 17 residues. For the CDR3, the DNA is TGTGCCAGCACACTTGTGGTGAGACTAGCGGCCTCCTACGAGCAGTACTTC. It codes for CASTLVVRLAASYEQYF.

This clonotype has more than one count but fewer than ten. J is TRBJ1-2 and V is TRBV27; tentatively, D is TRBD1 (6 bases). Germline V gene sequence: CDR1 MNHEY, CDR2 SMNVEV (reference sequence). Trimming removed 5 bases at V and 5 bases at J, with 12 bases between. This CDR3 is built from 13 residues. CDR3 residues: CASSTGAGYGYTF. The CDR3 bases are TGTGCCAGCAGTACGGGGGCAGGGTATGGCTACACCTTC.

The V gene is TRBV28, the J gene TRBJ2-1; either TRBD1 or TRBD2 may supply D (5 bases each). The CDR3 has 11 amino acids. Germline V gene sequence: CDR1 MDHEN, CDR2 SYDVKM. V lost 7 bases and J 14 bases, leaving 15 bases between the germline ends. The CDR3 DNA sequence: TGTGCCAGCATTCCGGGACCAACTAAGTTCTTC. It yields the protein CASIPGPTKFF.

This clonotype appeared a few times. The chain is built from TRBV7-6 and TRBJ2-1; 10 positions match TRBD2. The trim removed 5 bases at V and 2 bases at J, leaving 6 bases unmatched. The CDR3 is 16 residues long. Germline CDR1 SGHVS, CDR2 FNYEAQ. CDR3 DNA sequence: TGTGCCAGCAGCCTGGGGAGCGGGAGGGCCTACAATGAGCAGTTCTTC. It encodes CASSLGSGRAYNEQFF.

The chain uses TRBV19 and TRBJ2-7, with D tentatively TRBD1 (6 bases). V was pared by 0 bases and J by 3 bases, with 12 bases between. The germline gives CDR1 LNHDA, CDR2 SQIVND (reference sequence). The CDR3 contains 15 residues. Here the CDR3 reads CASSIDHTGLYEQYF. Written as DNA, the CDR3 is TGTGCCAGTAGTATAGACCATACAGGGCTCTACGAGCAGTACTTC.

In nucleotides, the CDR3 is TGTGCCAGCAGCCGTGGGGTAGGGGCCAACGTCCTGACTTTC. Translated, it gives CASSRGVGANVLTF. The gene calls are TRBV7-9 and TRBJ2-6, with D unclear. There are 14 residues in the CDR3. Germline V lookup: CDR1 SEHNR, CDR2 FQNEAQ (reference sequence). The germline V and J ends were trimmed by 5 bases and 4 bases, with 9 bases remaining between them.

This clonotype was seen a few times. The CDR3 is CASSMPGTDDYGYTF. DNA of the CDR3: TGTGCCAGCAGCATGCCCGGGACAGACGACTATGGCTACACCTTC. The chain recombines TRBV7-9 with TRBJ1-2; TRBD1 aligns across 7 bases. V lost 5 bases, J lost 3 bases, and 9 bases stayed unmatched. Germline CDR1 reads SEHNR; CDR2 reads FQNEAQ (reference sequence). There are 15 residues in the CDR3. Full variable domain (remainder filled in from reference TRBV7-9 and TRBJ1-2): DTGVSQNPRHKITKRGQNVTFRCDPISEHNRLYWYRQTLGQGPEFLTYFQNEAQLEKSRLLSDRFSAERPKGSFSTLEIQRTEQGDSAMYLCASSMPGTDDYGYTFGSGTRLTVV.

The V gene is TRBV12-3 or TRBV12-4, the J gene TRBJ1-6, with D possibly matching TRBD1 (6 bases). The CDR3 has 14 amino acids. V was clipped by 6 bases and J by 4 bases, with 10 bases between them. Here the CDR3 DNA reads TGTGCCAGCAGACGGACAGCTTATAATTCACCCCTCCACTTT. Protein product: CASRRTAYNSPLHF.